Below are 29 T cell receptor beta chains sequenced from a single sample in a study of blood T cells in healthy people across ages. Primed by a sample-barcoded 5' primer and a J-beta primer mix, a second PCR proceeded for roughly 6 to 12 cycles. From the 5' RACE reads, TCRdb called clonotypes with MiXCR, one entry per CDR3 protein. The profile shows 1.5 million to 2 million distinct CDR3 sequences, 40% to 55% of them singletons. The sample was blood. Every receptor here comes from a woman in her 40s in good health.

The chain combines TRBV7-2 with TRBJ1-1; D is uncertain. The germline CDR1 and CDR2 sequences are SGHTA and FQGNSA. This CDR3 has 14 amino acids. V gave up 5 bases and J gave up 1 base, with 11 bases separating them. CDR3 sequence reads: CASSVRRGNTEAFF. The DNA of the CDR3 is TGTGCCAGCAGCGTCCGACGGGGGAACACTGAAGCTTTCTTT. Drawing the rest from reference TRBV7-2 and TRBJ1-1, the complete variable domain is GAGVSQSPSNKVTEKGKDVELRCDPISGHTALYWYRQSLGQGLEFLIYFQGNSAPDKSGLPSDRFSAERTGGSVSTLTIQRTQQEDSAVYLCASSVRRGNTEAFFGQGTRLTVV.

The V call is TRBV6-5, the J call TRBJ2-1; 7 bases match TRBD2. V dropped 7 bases and J dropped 5; count of bases not matched to a gene: 11. The CDR3 covers 15 residues. Germline V gene sequence: CDR1 MNHEY, CDR2 SVGAGI. The CDR3 loop reads CASTPFGGRNNEQFF. As DNA, the CDR3 is TGTGCCAGCACTCCATTTGGCGGGAGAAACAATGAGCAGTTCTTC.

The rearrangement joins TRBV25-1 to TRBJ2-7; TRBD2 might be the D (5 bases). This CDR3 region has 13 residues. The V gene lost 2 bases and the J gene lost 7 bases, with 12 bases spanning the gap. Per the germline V gene, CDR1 is MGHDK and CDR2 is SYGVNS. The CDR3 DNA is TGTGCCAGCAGTGAAGAGGGCCCTGGGGAGCAGTACTTC. This gives the protein CASSEEGPGEQYF.

The chain recombines TRBV18 with TRBJ2-1; the match to TRBD1 covers 9 bases. The germline CDR1 and CDR2 sequences are KGHSH and LQKENI. This CDR3 comprises 16 residues. V lost 1 base, J lost 5 bases, and 6 bases stayed unmatched. In nucleotides, the CDR3 is TGTGCCAGCTCACCACTAGGGACAGGGACTGACAATGAGCAGTTCTTC. Its translation: CASSPLGTGTDNEQFF. The variable domain in full, with the rest retrieved from reference TRBV18 and TRBJ2-1, is NAGVMQNPRHLVRRRGQEARLRCSPMKGHSHVYWYRQLPEEGLKFMVYLQKENIIDESGMPKERFSAEFPKEGPSILRIQQVVRGDSAAYFCASSPLGTGTDNEQFFGPGTRLTVL.

DNA of the CDR3: TGTGCCAGCAGCCTCTGGGGCAGAGCTGACTATGGCTACACCTTC. It specifies CASSLWGRADYGYTF. J is TRBJ1-2 and V is TRBV28; a weak D match, TRBD1 (5 bases). Trimming stripped 6 bases from V and 3 bases from J, with 17 bases between. The germline V gene has CDR1 MDHEN and CDR2 SYDVKM. This CDR3 is 15 amino acids long.

The chain employs TRBV7-2 and TRBJ2-3; TRBD2 aligns across 8 bases. This CDR3 comprises 13 residues. V shed 4 bases, J shed 8 bases, and the junction held 5 bases outside the gene matches. CDR1 and CDR2 (germline): SGHTA, FQGNSA. CDR3 bases: TGTGCCAGCAGCTCAAGCGGGGGTGTTACGCAGTATTTT. This encodes CASSSSGGVTQYF.

The genes are TRBV20-1 and TRBJ2-7; tentatively, D is TRBD2 (6 bases). This CDR3 comprises 15 residues. V was cut by 3 bases and J by 5 bases, with 20 bases left in between. Germline CDR1 is DFQATT and CDR2 is SNEGSKA (reference sequence). This CDR3 reads CSASPSRTSRNEQYF. The CDR3 coding sequence is TGCAGTGCTAGTCCCTCAAGAACTAGCAGGAACGAGCAGTACTTC.

This clonotype has more than one count but fewer than ten. The V gene is TRBV29-1, the J gene TRBJ2-1, with TRBD2 as a possible D gene (6 bases). CDR3 length: 12 residues. V lost 4 bases, J lost 7 bases, and 11 bases lay in between. CDR1 and CDR2 (germline): SQVTM, ANQGSEA. The CDR3 region is CSVGGVGNEQFF. In DNA, the CDR3 is TGCAGCGTTGGGGGGGTGGGGAATGAGCAGTTCTTC.

This clonotype was detected a few times. The gene calls are TRBV7-2 and TRBJ2-3; possibly TRBD1 for D (6 bases). Trimming took off 2 bases at V and 1 base at J, with 13 bases between the two ends. The CDR3 consists of 16 residues. Germline V gene sequence: CDR1 SGHTA, CDR2 FQGNSA. CDR3 nucleotide sequence: TGTGCCAGCAGCTTAACGAGGCGACAGGGCACAGATACGCAGTATTTT. Its translation: CASSLTRRQGTDTQYF.

This chain joins TRBV12-3 or TRBV12-4 and TRBJ1-4; no reliable D call. V dropped 5 bases and J dropped 11 bases, with 6 bases sitting between them. This CDR3 comprises 10 residues. CDR3 nucleotide sequence: TGTGCCAGCAGTGGAATCAAACTGTTTTTT. Translating it yields CASSGIKLFF.

The genes are TRBV28 and TRBJ2-7, with TRBD1 matching 10 bases. CDR1 is MDHEN, CDR2 SYDVKM, per germline. The ends lost 4 bases at V and 4 bases at J; junction bases unmatched: 13. The CDR3 spans 17 residues. The CDR3 DNA is TGTGCCAGCAGTTCTAGGAGACAGGGGGCTGGTTTGTACGAGCAGTACTTC. It is translated as CASSSRRQGAGLYEQYF.

The chain links TRBV10-3 to TRBJ2-5; 10 positions agree with TRBD1. The DNA matches TRBJ2-7 better at its end, which makes the J call doubtful. The germline CDR1 and CDR2 sequences are ENHRY and SYGVKD. CDR3 length: 16 residues. The CDR3 DNA follows: TGTGCCATCAGTGAAATGGGACAGGGGCCCTCCTACGAGCAGTACTTC. Its protein is CAISEMGQGPSYEQYF.

This clonotype was counted a few times. The genes are TRBV18 and TRBJ2-1, with D unclear. CDR3 size: 16 residues. In germline, CDR1 is KGHSH, CDR2 LQKENI. Between the trimmed V and J ends, which lost 1 base and 0 bases, there was a span of 10 bases. The CDR3, as DNA: TGTGCCAGCTCACCACAACAGCAGGACTCCTACAATGAGCAGTTCTTC. This gives the protein CASSPQQQDSYNEQFF.

The chain carries TRBV5-1 and TRBJ2-5, with unresolved D. The assigned J gene may be wrong: the sequence end matches TRBJ2-7 better. CDR1 and CDR2 from the germline V gene are SGHRS and YFSETQ. This CDR3 region has 13 residues. CDR3 nucleotides: TGCGCCAGCAGCGTAACAATTGGCCACGAGCAGTACTTC. Its translation is CASSVTIGHEQYF.

This clonotype occurred once. The chain links TRBV28 to TRBJ1-2, with 8 bases fitting TRBD1. The V gene end was trimmed by 4 bases and the J gene end by 4 bases; junction bases not matched to a gene: 11. Germline CDR1 reads MDHEN; CDR2 reads SYDVKM. The CDR3 totals 16 residues. CDR3 DNA: TGTGCCAGCAGTTCCCCGGGACAGGTGGTTGGCTATGGCTACACCTTC. Protein product: CASSSPGQVVGYGYTF.

This rearrangement joins TRBV6-5 to TRBJ1-6; 9 nucleotides line up with TRBD1. The V and J ends lost 0 bases and 6 bases, in that order; junction bases with no gene match: 3. CDR3 length equals 16 residues. CDR1 and CDR2 from the germline V gene are MNHEY and SVGAGI. CDR3 amino acids: CASSYSRTGANSPLHF. The CDR3 coding sequence is TGTGCCAGCAGTTACTCACGGACAGGGGCTAATTCACCCCTCCACTTT.

The chain carries TRBV20-1 and TRBJ1-6; D remains ambiguous. The CDR3 runs to 17 residues. Germline loops: CDR1 DFQATT, CDR2 SNEGSKA (reference sequence). The ends were cut back, 0 bases at V and 4 bases at J, with 16 bases in the middle. CDR3 sequence reads: CSARDSARSSYNSPLHF. CDR3 nucleotide sequence: TGCAGTGCTAGAGATTCGGCCAGGAGCAGTTATAATTCACCCCTCCACTTT.

On this clonotype: The germline gene is not matched at one end of the junction; a read error may be the cause. The V gene is TRBV6-5, the J gene TRBJ2-5, with a possible D match to TRBD2 (5 bases). Germline lookup yields CDR1 MNHEY and CDR2 SVGAGI. The CDR3 spans 15 residues. CDR3 bases: TGTGCCAGCAATTACGGGCCGGGAAACGTGGAGACCCAGTACTTC. Protein: CASNYGPGNVETQYF.

The V and J genes are TRBV7-2 and TRBJ2-7, with a tentative D call TRBD1 (6 bases). Germline V CDR1 and CDR2: SGHTA, FQGNSA. The germline V and J ends were trimmed by 4 bases and 6 bases, with 13 bases remaining between them. The CDR3 is made up of 13 amino acids. CDR3 sequence: CASSYTYRVEQYF. In DNA form, the CDR3 reads TGTGCCAGCAGCTATACGTACAGGGTCGAGCAGTACTTC. Full variable domain (missing parts from reference TRBV7-2 and TRBJ2-7): GAGVSQSPSNKVTEKGKDVELRCDPISGHTALYWYRQSLGQGLEFLIYFQGNSAPDKSGLPSDRFSAERTGGSVSTLTIQRTQQEDSAVYLCASSYTYRVEQYFGPGTRLTVT.

This chain uses TRBV2 with TRBJ2-7, with 13 bases matching TRBD2. The CDR3 extends over 15 amino acids. Losses at the gene ends were 6 bases for V and 0 bases for J; bases not matched to a gene: 2. Germline V lookup: CDR1 SNHLY, CDR2 FYNNEI. CDR3 sequence reads: CASSGTSGDSYEQYF. The CDR3 DNA reads as TGTGCCAGCAGCGGGACTAGCGGGGACTCCTACGAGCAGTACTTC.

This clonotype showed up just once. The gene calls are TRBV20-1 and TRBJ2-1; D perhaps matches TRBD2 (5 bases). There are 15 residues in the CDR3. V shed 0 bases and J shed 4 bases, with 13 bases lying between them. CDR1 and CDR2 from the germline V gene are DFQATT and SNEGSKA (reference sequence). The DNA for the CDR3 is TGCAGTGCTAGAGAAGGACTCGTCGGATACAATGAGCAGTTCTTC. Translated: CSAREGLVGYNEQFF.

This clonotype was detected only once. The rearrangement joins TRBV4-1 to TRBJ2-5, with 12 bases matching TRBD1. The end of the DNA fits TRBJ2-7 better, so the J call may be wrong. The CDR3 covers 15 residues. CDR1 and CDR2 from the germline V gene are MGHRA and YSYEKL. The CDR3 reads CASSQVGTGGNEQYF. In nucleotides, the CDR3 is TGCGCCAGCAGCCAAGTGGGGACAGGGGGCAACGAGCAGTACTTC.

This clonotype was counted between two and nine times. The chain joins TRBV28 to TRBJ2-4; 11 bases map to TRBD1. The J call may be wrong; the DNA end is better matched by TRBJ2-7. This CDR3 is built from 16 residues. Germline lookup yields CDR1 MDHEN and CDR2 SYDVKM. The CDR3 nucleotides are TGTGCCAGCAGTCCCTCCGGACAGGGGGCCTTCTACGAGCAGTACTTC. This codes for CASSPSGQGAFYEQYF.

The chain joins TRBV28 to TRBJ1-5; D uncertain. The CDR3 runs 13 residues. The germline V and J ends were trimmed by 8 bases and 2 bases, with 10 bases remaining between them. CDR1 and CDR2 (germline): MDHEN, SYDVKM. DNA of the CDR3: TGTGCCAGCGGGGAATTCGGCAATCAGCCCCAGCATTTT. Its protein product is CASGEFGNQPQHF.

The V call is TRBV7-6, the J call TRBJ2-6; D may match TRBD1 or TRBD2 (5 bases each). The CDR3 contains 18 residues. In germline, CDR1 is SGHVS, CDR2 FNYEAQ. The V gene lost 1 base and the J gene lost 1 base, with 14 bases spanning the gap. DNA for the CDR3: TGTGCCAGCAGCTTAGGTGGGGGAAGTAGATCTGGGGCCAACGTCCTGACTTTC. This gives the protein CASSLGGGSRSGANVLTF.

This clonotype was counted once. The rearrangement uses TRBV5-1 and TRBJ2-7, with 8 bases fitting TRBD1. J lost 7 bases, V lost 3 bases, and 24 bases had no gene match. The CDR3 consists of 19 residues. Looked up from germline, CDR1 is SGHRS and CDR2 is YFSETQ. Here the CDR3 DNA reads TGCGCCAGCAGCTACCCGGGACAGGTGTCCAGTCACAATTACAATGAGCAGTACTTC. The encoded protein is CASSYPGQVSSHNYNEQYF.

This clonotype came up a few times. The chain is built from TRBV27 and TRBJ2-7; perhaps TRBD1 as D (6 bases). This CDR3 has 12 amino acids. Germline V CDR1 and CDR2: MNHEY, SMNVEV (reference sequence). V was cut by 6 bases and J by 6 bases, with 12 bases left in between. In nucleotides, the CDR3 is TGTGCCAGCAGAACACAGGGCGGCGAGCAGTACTTC. It translates to CASRTQGGEQYF.

The CDR3 nucleotides read TGTGCCAGCAGATTCTTGCCAGATACGCAGTATTTT. Protein sequence: CASRFLPDTQYF. This chain connects TRBV12-3 or TRBV12-4 to TRBJ2-3, with D uncertain. The CDR3 contains 12 residues. V was cut by 6 bases and J by 4 bases, with 8 bases left in between.

V usage is TRBV7-2 and J usage is TRBJ2-1; D perhaps matches TRBD1 (6 bases). CDR1 is SGHTA, CDR2 FQGNSA, per germline. This CDR3 spans 15 amino acids. V was shortened by 4 bases and J by 6 bases, with 16 bases between the two germline ends. CDR3 in amino acids: CASSSNVGTTNEQFF. CDR3 sequence (DNA): TGTGCCAGCAGCTCCAACGTAGGGACAACCAATGAGCAGTTCTTC.